The 23 T cell receptor beta chains below come from one sample, sequenced in a study of cytomegalovirus exposure and HLA in healthy donors. Use of 60 Vbeta and 13 Jbeta primers characterized the PCR. Produced via immunoSEQ multiplex PCR; TCRdb's table is partial and in-frame only. The sample comprises fewer than 60,000 clones, 77% of which are singletons, and about 3.6% rests with the top ten. The sample taken for sequencing was PBMCs. Source of these receptors: a woman in her 40s in good health and CMV-seropositive.

The gene calls are TRBV4-3 and TRBJ2-2; 12 bases are a match to TRBD2. Looked up from germline, CDR1 is LGHNA and CDR2 is YSLEER. V shed 4 bases and J 0 bases; nucleotides not matched to a gene: 6. The CDR3 loop spans 18 amino acids. CDR3: CASSPSSGGAANTGELFF. CDR3 DNA: TGCGCCAGCAGCCCTTCTAGCGGGGGGGCCGCGAACACCGGGGAGCTGTTTTTT.

The V call is TRBV19, the J call TRBJ1-6, with D possibly being TRBD1 (6 bases). Germline values: CDR1 LNHDA, CDR2 SQIVND (reference sequence). The CDR3 extends over 13 amino acids. The ends were cut back, 6 bases at V and 8 bases at J, with 11 bases in the middle. CDR3 in amino acids: CASSTGWHSPLHF. CDR3 in DNA: TGTGCCAGTAGCACAGGGTGGCATTCACCCCTCCACTTT.

This rearrangement joins TRBV12-1 to TRBJ1-5; the listed D gene, TRBD1, was not tested against the DNA. TRBV12-1 is a recognized pseudogene. The CDR3 length is 17 residues. CDR3 in amino acids: CASSLRPLGARNQPQHF. The CDR3 DNA sequence: TGTGCCAGCAGCTTGCGCCCCCTGGGGGCTCGCAATCAGCCCCAGCATTTT.

The chain couples TRBV30 to TRBJ1-2; 8 bases map to TRBD1. Losses at the gene ends were 3 bases for V and 5 bases for J; bases not matched to a gene: 8. The CDR3 runs 14 residues. CDR1 and CDR2 from the germline V gene are GTSNPN and SVGIG (reference sequence). The CDR3 region has the DNA TGTGCCTGGAGCGGACAGGGCCGGCCTTATGGCTACACCTTC. Its translation: CAWSGQGRPYGYTF.

V is TRBV2 and J is TRBJ2-7; D is perhaps TRBD2 (6 bases). V was pared by 3 bases and J by 2 bases, with 14 bases between. The CDR3 covers 15 residues. Germline V lookup: CDR1 SNHLY, CDR2 FYNNEI. CDR3 DNA: TGTGCCAGCAGTGATTACGGCGGGGTTACCTACGAGCAGTACTTC. Translation: CASSDYGGVTYEQYF.

This clone was detected only a few times. The CDR3 sequence is CASSWTGRGELFF. CDR3 sequence (DNA): TGTGCCAGCAGTTGGACAGGGAGGGGGGAGCTGTTTTTT. V is TRBV2 and J is TRBJ2-2; 8 bases are shared with TRBD1. CDR3 length equals 13 residues. V was pared by 5 bases and J by 8 bases, with 4 bases of the junction left unmatched. From germline, CDR1 is SNHLY and CDR2 FYNNEI. Supplemented by reference TRBV2 and TRBJ2-2, the full variable domain reads EPEVTQTPSHQVTQMGQEVILRCVPISNHLYFYWYRQILGQKVEFLVSFYNNEISEKSEIFDDQFSVERPDGSNFTLKIRSTKLEDSAMYFCASSWTGRGELFFGEGSRLTVL.

The chain uses TRBV2 and TRBJ1-1; D remains ambiguous. Trimming removed 8 bases from V and 6 bases from J, with 10 bases in between. Looked up from germline, CDR1 is SNHLY and CDR2 is FYNNEI. The CDR3 loop spans 11 amino acids. The CDR3 DNA follows: TGTGCCAGCGAGGGTGCGGCTGAAGCTTTCTTT. Protein: CASEGAAEAFF.

The chain links TRBV30 to TRBJ2-7; 9 positions match TRBD2. The germline gives CDR1 GTSNPN, CDR2 SVGIG (reference sequence). The CDR3 totals 15 residues. Trimming at V came to 2 bases and at J to 1 base, leaving 6 bases not matched to a gene. CDR3 region: CAWSPGLARSYEQYF. DNA of the CDR3: TGTGCCTGGAGTCCGGGACTAGCAAGGTCCTACGAGCAGTACTTC.

The chain joins TRBV19 to TRBJ1-1, with D unresolved. CDR3 size: 13 residues. Per the germline V gene, CDR1 is LNHDA and CDR2 is SQIVND (reference sequence). Trimming shortened V by 0 bases and J by 4 bases, and 6 bases separated the two germline ends. The CDR3 region has the DNA TGTGCCAGTAGTATAGACCGGTTCACTGAAGCTTTCTTT. Translation: CASSIDRFTEAFF.

V gene TRBV7-9 combines with J gene TRBJ2-2; weak D call: TRBD1 (7 bases). V was trimmed by 5 bases and J by 7 bases, leaving 23 bases between them. Germline CDR1 reads SEHNR; CDR2 reads FQNEAQ (reference sequence). This CDR3 is built from 17 residues. CDR3 residues: CASSPRMGQGGIGELFF. In DNA form, the CDR3 reads TGTGCCAGCAGCCCCAGGATGGGGCAGGGGGGAATCGGGGAGCTGTTTTTT.

This chain links TRBV2 with TRBJ1-4; TRBD1 aligns across 11 bases. Germline lookup yields CDR1 SNHLY and CDR2 FYNNEI. V lost 6 bases and J lost 8; bases outside the gene matches: 11. The CDR3 is 16 amino acids. The CDR3 loop is CASRARTGGSREKLFF. CDR3 coding DNA: TGTGCCAGCAGAGCACGGACAGGGGGCTCGAGGGAAAAACTGTTTTTT.

The chain joins TRBV6-1 to TRBJ1-4, with 7 bases that match TRBD1. The V segment lost 6 bases and the J segment 5 bases; nucleotides outside the gene matches: 6. Germline CDR1 MNHNS, CDR2 SASEGT. The CDR3 covers 14 residues. The CDR3 nucleotides are TGTGCCAGCAGAACTACAGGGGCGAATGAAAAACTGTTTTTT. Its translation: CASRTTGANEKLFF.

V is TRBV6-1 and J is TRBJ1-3; the match to TRBD1 covers 7 bases. Germline V lookup: CDR1 MNHNS, CDR2 SASEGT. V lost 6 bases and J lost 3; bases outside the gene matches: 2. The CDR3 has 13 residues. CDR3 sequence: CASRRQGGNTIYF. Here the CDR3 DNA reads TGTGCCAGCAGGAGACAGGGTGGAAACACCATATATTTT.

The rearrangement links TRBV4-1 to TRBJ2-5; D is perhaps TRBD1 (8 bases). The better agreement between TRBJ2-7 and the DNA end casts doubt on the J call. Germline V gene data show CDR1 as MGHRA and CDR2 as YSYEKL. The CDR3 has 14 residues. CDR3 DNA: TGCGCCAGCAGCCTAACAGGGGGGGCCTACGAGCAGTACTTC. This encodes CASSLTGGAYEQYF.

This clone has more than one count but fewer than ten. V usage is TRBV2 and J usage is TRBJ2-1; D is possibly TRBD2 (6 bases). CDR3 size: 15 residues. From germline, CDR1 is SNHLY and CDR2 FYNNEI. Trimming removed 6 bases at V and 7 bases at J, with 19 bases between. The CDR3 DNA follows: TGTGCCAGCAGGGGCGGGTTAGCGGTTTGGAATGAGCAGTTCTTC. Translating gives CASRGGLAVWNEQFF.

Judged by abundance, this clone is medium-sized. This chain links TRBV2 with TRBJ2-7; 9 bases map to TRBD2. Germline V gene data show CDR1 as SNHLY and CDR2 as FYNNEI. This CDR3 contains 13 residues. The junction had 8 bases not matched to a gene; V was cut back by 8 bases and J by 6 bases. The CDR3 is CASGSSGALEQYF. DNA of the CDR3: TGTGCCAGCGGTTCTAGCGGGGCACTCGAGCAGTACTTC.

This clone was counted a single time. The J gene is TRBJ1-4, the V gene TRBV11-2; 9 nucleotides match TRBD1. CDR3 length: 17 residues. The V gene's germline CDR1 is SGHAT and CDR2 FQNNGV. Losses at the gene ends were 3 bases for V and 1 base for J; bases not matched to a gene: 6. The CDR3: CASSLWTGVVTNEKLFF. The CDR3 DNA is TGTGCCAGCAGCTTGTGGACAGGGGTTGTAACTAATGAAAAACTGTTTTTT.

CDR3 in DNA: TGTGCCACCCAACCCGGGGGACGATCCTACGAGCAGTACTTC. Its translation: CATQPGGRSYEQYF. The chain recombines TRBV30 with TRBJ2-7; a weak D match, TRBD2 (6 bases). The germline CDR1 and CDR2 sequences are GTSNPN and SVGIG (reference sequence). The ends were cut back, 8 bases at V and 1 base at J, with 18 bases in the middle. This CDR3 contains 14 residues.

The V call is TRBV9, the J call TRBJ1-1, with D perhaps matching TRBD1 (6 bases). The CDR3 has 15 residues. The V end was cut by 0 bases, the J end by 5 bases, with 14 bases between. Germline CDR1 and CDR2: SGDLS and YYNGEE. CDR3 in amino acids: CASSVAGGLETEAFF. CDR3 DNA: TGTGCCAGCAGCGTAGCGGGGGGGCTGGAGACTGAAGCTTTCTTT.

The chain employs TRBV10-1 and TRBJ1-4; no clear D gene. Germline CDR1 reads WNHNN; CDR2 reads SYGVQD (reference sequence). This CDR3 contains 15 residues. The V and J ends lost 3 bases and 0 bases respectively, with 8 bases between them. CDR3 DNA sequence: TGCGCCAGCAGTGAAGGGAGTGCAACTAATGAAAAACTGTTTTTT. This codes for CASSEGSATNEKLFF.

The chain is built from TRBV7-3 and TRBJ2-7, with 10 bases matching TRBD2. Germline-derived CDR1 and CDR2 are SGHTA and FQGTGA. The CDR3 sequence is 15 residues long. Trimming took 5 bases from V and 6 from J; bases not matched to a gene: 10. The CDR3, as DNA: TGTGCCAGCAGCCCCCGAGCGGGGGGGCGGGGCGAGCAGTACTTC. This encodes CASSPRAGGRGEQYF. The entire variable domain, with the rest obtained from reference TRBV7-3 and TRBJ2-7, is as follows: GAGVSQTPSNKVTEKGKYVELRCDPISGHTALYWYRQSLGQGPEFLIYFQGTGAADDSGLPNDRFFAVRPEGSVSTLKIQRTERGDSAVYLCASSPRAGGRGEQYFGPGTRLTVT.

The V gene is TRBV30, the J gene TRBJ1-2; tentative D call: TRBD1 (6 bases). V lost 2 bases, J lost 6 bases, and 19 bases lay in between. The CDR3 runs 15 residues. Per germline, CDR1 GTSNPN and CDR2 SVGIG (reference sequence). The CDR3: CAWSSPGGTWNGYTF. The CDR3 coding sequence is TGTGCCTGGAGTTCACCGGGAGGGACATGGAATGGCTACACCTTC.

The genes are TRBV19 and TRBJ2-3; TRBD2 aligns across 11 bases. With 1 base clipped from V and 0 bases from J, the junction kept 6 bases outside the gene matches. This CDR3 region has 18 residues. Per germline, CDR1 LNHDA and CDR2 SQIVND (reference sequence). CDR3 in amino acids: CASSIGLAGGPSTDTQYF. The CDR3, as DNA: TGTGCCAGTAGTATAGGTCTAGCGGGGGGTCCTAGCACAGATACGCAGTATTTT.